A single sample is the source of the 12 T cell receptor beta chains below, sequenced in a study of shared clonotypes between healthy human individuals. Clones were read by immunoSEQ multiplex PCR, and TCRdb kept only the in-frame ones, dropping some. The sample yields about 670,000 clones, less than 80% seen once. Sequences were obtained from memory CD4+ T cells sorted from blood. Subset reported: CD45RA-negative fraction. Receptors were obtained from a woman aged 25 to 39 in good health.

This chain connects TRBV6-6 to TRBJ2-2, with a weak D call TRBD1 (6 bases). The CDR3 sequence is 15 residues long. The germline gives CDR1 MNHNY, CDR2 SVGAGI (reference sequence). V gave up 10 bases and J gave up 1 base, with 16 bases separating them. The CDR3 DNA reads TGTGCCATCAGGGACCCGGGACAGAACACCGGGGAGCTGTTTTTT. This encodes CAIRDPGQNTGELFF.

The rearrangement uses TRBV9 and TRBJ2-6, with D uncertain. The CDR3 runs to 18 residues. Deletions cut 0 bases from V and 2 bases from J, with 15 bases between. CDR1 and CDR2 (germline): SGDLS, YYNGEE. The CDR3 sequence is CASSVELGWVPGANVLTF. CDR3 DNA: TGTGCCAGCAGCGTAGAGTTGGGATGGGTCCCTGGGGCCAACGTCCTGACTTTC.

This sequence joins TRBV25-1 and TRBJ2-1, with D possibly matching TRBD1 (5 bases). The CDR3 covers 16 residues. Trimming pared 1 base from V and 5 bases from J, leaving 15 bases between. CDR1 and CDR2 from the germline V gene are MGHDK and SYGVNS. The DNA for the CDR3 is TGTGCCAGCAGTGAATCGGACAAAGGTACCCACAATGAGCAGTTCTTC. Translating it yields CASSESDKGTHNEQFF.

The chain carries TRBV6-6 and TRBJ1-5; D not certain. The CDR3 is 13 amino acids. Trimming took 6 bases from V and 3 from J, leaving 9 bases between them. CDR1 MNHNY and CDR2 SVGAGI come from the germline V gene (reference sequence). The CDR3 sequence is CASRDGLNQPQHF. The CDR3 DNA follows: TGTGCCAGCAGAGACGGACTCAATCAGCCCCAGCATTTT.

The chain employs TRBV5-1 and TRBJ2-6; D unresolved. Germline V gene lookup returns CDR1 SGHRS and CDR2 YFSETQ. Trimming took 0 bases from V and 0 from J, leaving 7 bases between them. CDR3 length equals 16 residues. In DNA form, the CDR3 reads TGCGCCAGCAGCTTGGGAGTGTCCTCTGGGGCCAACGTCCTGACTTTC. It translates to CASSLGVSSGANVLTF.

The chain has TRBV19 and TRBJ2-7, with 9 bases identical to TRBD2. Germline V lookup: CDR1 LNHDA, CDR2 SQIVND (reference sequence). This CDR3 region has 18 residues. J was trimmed by 1 base and V by 5 bases; bases with no gene match: 15. The CDR3 spells CASSARPPLAGPSYEQYF. The CDR3 DNA is TGTGCCAGTAGTGCGCGTCCCCCTCTAGCGGGACCTTCCTACGAGCAGTACTTC.

The rearrangement joins TRBV28 to TRBJ2-7, with 10 bases aligning to TRBD2. The CDR3 covers 15 residues. V was clipped by 3 bases and J by 6 bases; unmatched bases: 8. CDR1 and CDR2 (germline): MDHEN, SYDVKM. The CDR3 DNA reads as TGTGCCAGCAGTTTGGGCCTAGCGGGGGTGGGCGAGCAGTACTTC. The encoded protein is CASSLGLAGVGEQYF.

CDR3 sequence (DNA): TGTGCCAGCAGCCTCGGGACAGGGTTTTATGGAGACGGGGAGCTGTTTTTT. It is translated as CASSLGTGFYGDGELFF. This rearrangement joins TRBV11-2 to TRBJ2-2, with TRBD1 matching 9 bases. V lost 5 bases, J lost 7 bases, and 14 bases stayed unmatched. The germline V gene has CDR1 SGHAT and CDR2 FQNNGV. The CDR3 is 17 amino acids. The full variable domain, in which reference TRBV11-2 and TRBJ2-2 provide the parts outside the CDR3, is EAGVAQSPRYKIIEKRQSVAFWCNPISGHATLYWYQQILGQGPKLLIQFQNNGVVDDSQLPKDRFSAERLKGVDSTLKIQPAKLEDSAVYLCASSLGTGFYGDGELFFGEGSRLTVL.

CDR3 in DNA: TGTGCCAGCGGGACACGAAACAGGGGGCTTACGGTGAACACTGAAGCTTTCTTT. Its protein is CASGTRNRGLTVNTEAFF. V is TRBV27 and J is TRBJ1-1; 9 bases fit TRBD1. Germline-derived CDR1 and CDR2 are MNHEY and SMNVEV (reference sequence). Trimming at V came to 8 bases and at J to 0 bases, leaving 16 bases not matched to a gene. The CDR3 totals 18 residues.

The chain is built from TRBV4-1 and TRBJ2-1; TRBD2 aligns across 9 bases. CDR3 length equals 14 residues. CDR1 MGHRA and CDR2 YSYEKL come from the germline V gene. After removal of 2 bases from V and 9 bases from J, the junction contained 5 bases not matched to a gene. The CDR3 DNA follows: TGCGCCAGCAGCCAAATAGCGGGAGTAGGTGAGCAGTTCTTC. Translated: CASSQIAGVGEQFF.

This sequence joins TRBV11-1 and TRBJ2-5, with 8 bases fitting TRBD2. Trimming cost V 2 bases and J 3 bases; bases outside gene matches: 5. The CDR3 consists of 15 residues. Germline V gene sequence: CDR1 SGHAT, CDR2 FQDESV (reference sequence). CDR3 coding DNA: TGTGCCAGCAGCTTATTTGCGGGGGGTAAAGAGACCCAGTACTTC. This translates into CASSLFAGGKETQYF.

The chain has TRBV11-3 and TRBJ2-1, with a possible D match to TRBD2 (6 bases). Germline V gene lookup returns CDR1 SGHNT and CDR2 YENEEA. This CDR3 contains 15 residues. Trimming took 1 base from V and 6 from J, leaving 13 bases between them. The CDR3 DNA reads TGTGCCAGCAGCTTAGTTGCGGGATTCACCAATGAGCAGTTCTTC. As protein: CASSLVAGFTNEQFF.